The T cell receptor (beta chain) described here comes from a study of response to subunit inactivated influenza vaccine. General study findings and limits: Each seasonal flu vaccination may recruit only limited new T cells, authors suggested.

This clonotype was seen only a few times. No antigen is known for it. TCRdb passed the RT-PCR reads through MiXCR, listing each CDR3 protein once. Here the sample spans over 450,000 distinct CDR3 sequences, approximately 12% being singletons. Losses at the gene ends were 0 bases for V and 2 bases for J; bases not matched to a gene: 10. Per germline, CDR1 MGHRA and CDR2 YSYEKL. The CDR3 covers 18 residues. This rearrangement joins TRBV4-1 to TRBJ1-5, with TRBD1 matching 7 bases. The sequences come from PBMCs from blood, collected roughly 47 days after vaccination. The receptor comes from a man in his fifties who received an inactivated influenza vaccine. The CDR3 protein is CASSQDDRVYVGNQPQHF. The CDR3 nucleotides are TGCGCCAGCAGCCAAGACGACAGGGTTTATGTCGGCAATCAGCCCCAGCATTTT.